This entry lists 13 T cell receptor beta chains sequenced from one sample in a study of early T cells in non-severe SARS-CoV-2 infection. Each CDR3 protein is one row after TCRdb ran MiXCR on the 5' RACE reads. This table has about 58,000 distinct CDR3 sequences, over 10% appearing once. Specimen: whole blood. These receptors came from an adult who was a healthcare worker with PCR-confirmed SARS-CoV-2 infection or an uninfected control (not recorded which).

This clonotype appeared a few times. The J gene is TRBJ2-4, the V gene TRBV30, with unresolved D. V lost 4 bases to trimming and J lost 0 bases, with 7 bases between them. Germline V gives CDR1 GTSNPN, CDR2 SVGIG (reference sequence). CDR3 length equals 13 residues. CDR3 residues: CAWTGVAKNIQYF. The CDR3 DNA follows: TGTGCCTGGACAGGCGTAGCCAAAAACATTCAGTACTTC.

This clonotype was counted at least ten times. The chain is built from TRBV12-3 or TRBV12-4 and TRBJ2-7; D is possibly TRBD2 (6 bases). V shed 6 bases and J shed 0 bases, with 15 bases lying between them. The CDR3 totals 15 residues. CDR3 loop: CASSYWAGPSYEQYF. DNA for the CDR3: TGTGCCAGCAGCTACTGGGCGGGGCCCTCCTACGAGCAGTACTTC.

Details on this clonotype: This may be a read error: a much more frequent sequence differs by one nucleotide. The chain employs TRBV28 and TRBJ2-5; 12 bases are a match to TRBD1. CDR1 and CDR2 (germline): MDHEN, SYDVKM. V gave up 5 bases and J gave up 3 bases; unmatched junction bases: 7. The CDR3 is 16 residues long. In nucleotides, the CDR3 is TGTGCCAGCAGTCCCCCCGGGACAGGGGGCGAAGAGACCCAGTACTTC. It yields the protein CASSPPGTGGEETQYF. The variable domain in full, completed from reference TRBV28 and TRBJ2-5, reads DVKVTQSSRYLVKRTGEKVFLECVQDMDHENMFWYRQDPGLGLRLIYFSYDVKMKEKGDIPEGYSVSREKKERFSLILESASTNQTSMYLCASSPPGTGGEETQYFGPGTRLLVL.

This chain links TRBV5-5 with TRBJ1-1; no definite D call. The CDR3 length is 13 residues. Germline values: CDR1 SGHKS, CDR2 YYEKEE (reference sequence). The V end was cut by 4 bases, the J end by 1 base, with 8 bases between. The CDR3 bases are TGTGCCAGCAGCAACACCCGGAACACTGAAGCTTTCTTT. Its translation is CASSNTRNTEAFF. The full variable domain, rest sourced from reference TRBV5-5 and TRBJ1-1, is DAGVTQSPTHLIKTRGQQVTLRCSPISGHKSVSWYQQVLGQGPQFIFQYYEKEERGRGNFPDRFSARQFPNYSSELNVNALLLGDSALYLCASSNTRNTEAFFGQGTRLTVV.

This clonotype was observed many times. This chain connects TRBV11-2 to TRBJ1-2; possibly TRBD1 for D (6 bases). The CDR3 totals 16 residues. Per germline, CDR1 SGHAT and CDR2 FQNNGV. Trimming took off 7 bases at V and 0 bases at J, with 18 bases between the two ends. The CDR3 DNA reads as TGTGCCAGCACCATGAACTTACAGGGTTCTAACTATGGCTACACCTTC. Translated: CASTMNLQGSNYGYTF.

This clonotype was found a few times. The chain joins TRBV9 to TRBJ2-7, with 8 nucleotides matching TRBD2. Losses at the gene ends were 4 bases for V and 4 bases for J; bases not matched to a gene: 10. The length of the CDR3 is 15 residues. The V gene's germline CDR1 is SGDLS and CDR2 YYNGEE. The CDR3 is CASSPPGSGSYEQYF. CDR3 DNA sequence: TGTGCCAGCAGCCCCCCGGGGAGCGGGAGTTACGAGCAGTACTTC.

The V and J genes are TRBV7-3 and TRBJ1-3; D unresolved. The germline gives CDR1 SGHTA, CDR2 FQGTGA. The CDR3 totals 16 residues. The germline V and J ends were trimmed by 2 bases and 4 bases, with 15 bases remaining between them. The CDR3 region has the DNA TGTGCCAGCAGCTTACATGCCTCCAGACAAGGAAACACCATATATTTT. This sequence encodes CASSLHASRQGNTIYF.

The chain carries TRBV12-3 or TRBV12-4 and TRBJ2-1; maybe TRBD2 (5 bases). CDR3 length: 14 residues. Between the trimmed V and J ends, which lost 4 bases and 7 bases, there was a span of 14 bases. The CDR3 DNA is TGTGCCAGCAGTTCCCGGGGTGCTTTGAATGAGCAGTTCTTC. Its protein is CASSSRGALNEQFF.

The V call is TRBV28, the J call TRBJ2-7; unclear D gene. The CDR3 loop spans 14 amino acids. Between the trimmed V and J ends, which lost 6 bases and 3 bases, there was a span of 15 bases. Germline CDR1 is MDHEN and CDR2 is SYDVKM. The CDR3, as DNA: TGTGCCAGCAGAGATTCCGGGCGGTACTACGAGCAGTACTTC. Protein: CASRDSGRYYEQYF.

This chain connects TRBV7-2 to TRBJ2-7; 7 nucleotides align to TRBD1. The CDR3 consists of 14 residues. The V gene's germline CDR1 is SGHTA and CDR2 FQGNSA. Losses at the gene ends were 5 bases for V and 6 bases for J; bases not matched to a gene: 10. This chain's CDR3 is CASSQRTGDSEQYF. CDR3 DNA: TGTGCCAGCAGCCAAAGAACAGGGGACAGCGAGCAGTACTTC.

This clonotype has a count of ten or more. This chain links TRBV4-1 with TRBJ2-6; the D gene is possibly TRBD1 (5 bases). Trimming pared 1 base from V and 2 bases from J, leaving 9 bases between. Germline lookup yields CDR1 MGHRA and CDR2 YSYEKL. The CDR3 totals 16 residues. CDR3 loop: CASSQGEGAGANVLTF. CDR3 bases: TGCGCCAGCAGCCAAGGGGAAGGGGCTGGGGCCAACGTCCTGACTTTC.

The V gene is TRBV7-2, the J gene TRBJ2-3, with 10 bases that match TRBD1. The CDR3 sequence is 16 residues long. The ends lost 2 bases at V and 1 base at J; junction bases unmatched: 3. Looked up from germline, CDR1 is SGHTA and CDR2 is FQGNSA. The CDR3 bases are TGTGCCAGCAGCTTATCCGGGACAGGGGGCACAGATACGCAGTATTTT. Its protein product is CASSLSGTGGTDTQYF.

The chain employs TRBV7-9 and TRBJ1-4, with a possible D match to TRBD1 (6 bases). V was shortened by 1 base and J by 5 bases, with 8 bases between the two germline ends. CDR1 is SEHNR, CDR2 FQNEAQ, per germline (reference sequence). The CDR3 runs to 14 residues. The chain's CDR3 is CASSLGQENEKLFF. DNA for the CDR3: TGTGCCAGCAGCTTAGGACAGGAAAATGAAAAACTGTTTTTT. The full variable domain, with the rest looked up from reference TRBV7-9 and TRBJ1-4, is DTGVSQNPRHKITKRGQNVTFRCDPISEHNRLYWYRQTLGQGPEFLTYFQNEAQLEKSRLLSDRFSAERPKGSFSTLEIQRTEQGDSAMYLCASSLGQENEKLFFGSGTQLSVL.